These 6 T cell receptor beta chains were all obtained from the same sample, sequenced in a study of OX40 agonist ivuxolimab in advanced cancers. Only in-frame clones appear in the TCRdb table, and some are missing; sequencing was by immunoSEQ multiplex PCR. Of more than 12,000 clones in the sample, about 81% were seen once. Sequenced here: CD4+ or CD8+ T cells sorted from blood, sampled in a trial of the OX40 agonist ivuxolimab. Receptors originate from an adult with an advanced solid tumor such as melanoma, head and neck, liver or kidney cancer.

This chain connects TRBV9 to TRBJ2-3; TRBD2 aligns across 8 bases. Germline V gene lookup returns CDR1 SGDLS and CDR2 YYNGEE. Trimming removed 2 bases from V and 10 bases from J; junction bases left unmatched: 9. The CDR3 covers 14 residues. The CDR3 DNA reads TGTGCCAGCAGCGTTAGCGGGAAGCTTGATGCGCAGTATTTT. It translates to CASSVSGKLDAQYF.

Relative to its sample, this clone is medium-sized. The chain recombines TRBV7-9 with TRBJ2-1; D is ambiguous. Germline CDR1 is SEHNR and CDR2 is FQNEAQ (reference sequence). The CDR3 runs to 12 residues. Trimming removed 1 base at V and 7 bases at J, with 5 bases between. The CDR3 DNA reads TGTGCCAGCAGCTTAGACCCAAATGAGCAGTTCTTC. Translation gives CASSLDPNEQFF.

The chain has TRBV7-9 and TRBJ1-4; 9 nucleotides agree with TRBD1. The CDR3 has 14 amino acids. Germline CDR1 reads SEHNR; CDR2 reads FQNEAQ (reference sequence). V gave up 5 bases and J gave up 6 bases; unmatched junction bases: 4. The CDR3 reads CASSVRQGDEKLFF. The CDR3, as DNA: TGTGCCAGCAGCGTGCGACAGGGGGATGAAAAACTGTTTTTT.

This chain joins TRBV30 and TRBJ2-7, with 8 bases aligning to TRBD2. The V gene's germline CDR1 is GTSNPN and CDR2 SVGIG (reference sequence). Losses at the gene ends were 4 bases for V and 1 base for J; bases not matched to a gene: 9. CDR3 length: 15 amino acids. The CDR3 DNA is TGTGCCTGGACCCCGATGATAGCGGGATCCTACGAGCAGTACTTC. It codes for CAWTPMIAGSYEQYF.

This clone was recorded a few times. The J gene is TRBJ1-1, the V gene TRBV6-5; 10 bases line up with TRBD1. CDR1 MNHEY and CDR2 SVGAGI come from the germline V gene. Losses at the gene ends were 6 bases for V and 6 bases for J; bases not matched to a gene: 7. This CDR3 is 14 amino acids long. The CDR3 is CASSPGQGIAEAFF. CDR3 DNA sequence: TGTGCCAGCAGCCCGGGACAGGGGATCGCTGAAGCTTTCTTT.

This clone was seen only once. This chain joins TRBV11-2 and TRBJ1-1; no firm D call. CDR1 and CDR2 (germline): SGHAT, FQNNGV. The CDR3 contains 16 residues. Trimming pared 5 bases from V and 1 base from J, leaving 17 bases between. The CDR3 sequence: CASSPYYEDRNTEAFF. The CDR3 DNA sequence: TGTGCCAGCAGCCCGTATTATGAGGATCGGAACACTGAAGCTTTCTTT.